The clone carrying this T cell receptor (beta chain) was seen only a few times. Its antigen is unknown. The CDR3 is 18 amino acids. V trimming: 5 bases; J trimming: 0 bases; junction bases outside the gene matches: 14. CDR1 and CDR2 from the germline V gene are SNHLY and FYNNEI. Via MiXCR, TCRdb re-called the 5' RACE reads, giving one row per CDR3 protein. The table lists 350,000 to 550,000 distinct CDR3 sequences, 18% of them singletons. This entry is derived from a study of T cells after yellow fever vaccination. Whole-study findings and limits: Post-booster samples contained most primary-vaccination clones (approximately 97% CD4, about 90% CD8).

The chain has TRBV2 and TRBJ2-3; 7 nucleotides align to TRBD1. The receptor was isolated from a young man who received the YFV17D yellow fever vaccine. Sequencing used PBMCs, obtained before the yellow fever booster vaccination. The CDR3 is CASSTTGAPASSTDTQYF. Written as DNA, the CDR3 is TGTGCCAGCAGTACTACAGGGGCTCCCGCCTCTAGCACAGATACGCAGTATTTT.